Detailed here is one T cell receptor beta chain. The antigen is undetermined. This sample is part of a study of T-cell memory formation after mild COVID-19. Via MiXCR, TCRdb re-called the 5' RACE reads, giving one row per CDR3 protein. The data show about 430,000 distinct CDR3 sequences, roughly 17% seen once. Study-wide points: Cross-reactive memory seemingly joined, as some responding clones were found in pre-infection memory.

Unmatched junction bases numbered 7, after V lost 4 bases and J lost 7 bases. Germline CDR1 and CDR2: LGHNA and YSLEER. The CDR3 extends over 15 amino acids. Input material: PBMCs or a T cell subset sorted from them (not recorded which). The sequence came from a young man who had mild COVID-19 (a few samples of this study predate the infection). Cell type and time point are not known. The chain couples TRBV4-3 to TRBJ2-2, with TRBD1 matching over 9 bases. The DNA for the CDR3 is TGCGCCAGCAGCCCCAGACAGGGGGAGATCGGGGAGCTGTTTTTT. It translates to CASSPRQGEIGELFF.